This TCR beta chain was captured in a study of cytomegalovirus exposure and HLA in healthy donors. The PCR ran on 60 Vbeta and 13 Jbeta primers. Here immunoSEQ multiplex PCR was the method, and the copy in TCRdb shows in-frame clones only, minus some. In the table there are some 120,000 clones, less than 10% of which are singletons. There are a few counts of this clone. The TCR originated in a woman in her 40s in good health and CMV-seropositive. The sample was PBMCs.

CDR3 nucleotides: TGTGCCAGCAGCCTTAGGACGCTCGGGGGTGGCTACACCTTC. It specifies CASSLRTLGGGYTF. This chain links TRBV14 with TRBJ1-2; maybe TRBD1 (5 bases). This CDR3 comprises 14 residues. Germline assignment: CDR1 SGHDN and CDR2 FVKESK. Trimming took 4 bases from V and 7 from J, leaving 16 bases between them.